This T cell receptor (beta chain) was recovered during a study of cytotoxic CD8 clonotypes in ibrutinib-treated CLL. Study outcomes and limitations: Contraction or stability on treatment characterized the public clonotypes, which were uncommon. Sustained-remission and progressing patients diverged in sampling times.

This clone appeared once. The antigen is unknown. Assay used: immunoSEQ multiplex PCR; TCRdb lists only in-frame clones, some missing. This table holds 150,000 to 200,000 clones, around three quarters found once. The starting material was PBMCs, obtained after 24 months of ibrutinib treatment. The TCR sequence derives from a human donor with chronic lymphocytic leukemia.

The CDR3 DNA reads as TGTGCCAGCAGCCGACCGGGACAGGGAGTCACTGAAGCTTTCTTT. Protein product: CASSRPGQGVTEAFF. This sequence joins TRBV9 and TRBJ1-1, with 9 nucleotides matching TRBD1. This CDR3 has 15 residues. V was pared by 4 bases and J by 4 bases, with 8 bases of the junction left unmatched. Germline assignment: CDR1 SGDLS and CDR2 YYNGEE.